This T cell receptor (beta chain) was captured in a study of T cell changes during pregnancy in multiple sclerosis. The length of the CDR3 is 13 residues. Per the germline V gene, CDR1 is MGHDK and CDR2 is SYGVNS. V shed 11 bases and J shed 6 bases, with 19 bases lying between them. Using immunoSEQ multiplex PCR, the repertoire was profiled, and TCRdb retains in-frame clones only, with some absent. The sample records about 36,000 clones, 91% being singletons. The sequence was obtained from a female donor in good health, enrolled as a control in a pregnancy study. Sequenced here: CD4+ T cells from peripheral blood mononuclear cells, sampled in the second trimester of pregnancy. V gene TRBV25-1 combines with J gene TRBJ1-1; the D is unclear. CDR3 in amino acids: CACRAGSSPEAFF. The CDR3 nucleotides are TGTGCCTGCCGGGCGGGCAGTTCCCCTGAAGCTTTCTTT.